This T cell receptor (beta chain) was identified during a study of T cells expressing NK-cell markers (dated by TCRdb to 2018 to 2020). About the full investigation: TCR beta-chain repertoires were profiled in sorted CD3+CD56+NKG2C+, CD3+CD56+NKG2C- and CD3+CD56-NKG2C+ T-cell subsets from several donors. Sequencing of the libraries produced 2 x 150 bp reads on Illumina HiSeq 2000/2500, MiSeq or NextSeq. Seven of the eight sequenced donors were HCMV-seropositive and one was HCMV-seronegative. All eight donors whose samples were sequenced were randomly selected healthy volunteers, three of them men and five women.

These reads were obtained on an Illumina HiSeq 2000. TCR beta cDNA libraries were made by 5'RACE template switching that added a universal primer site and unique molecular identifiers. Priming for cDNA synthesis came from the TCR beta constant segment, and two successive PCR amplification steps followed. The source study handled its data this way. MIGEC was used to demultiplex reads and group reads by UMI, and MiTCR was used to assemble and quantify clonotypes. To remove erroneous sequences, TCR cDNA sequences were retained only when supported by two or more reads. The tcR package was used for downstream repertoire analysis, and clonotypes were matched between fractions using CDR3 nucleotide sequence together with V segment. VDJmatch was used to annotate antigen specificity against VDJdb, with one amino acid substitution in CDR3 allowed. The reads, reprocessed by TCRdb, yield one row per CDR3 protein sequence and no DNA. These V and J calls are TCRdb output, not the study's own analysis. The sample's records list under 500,000 distinct CDR3 sequences. The top ten clonotypes cover more than 7% of the sample.

As regards this clonotype: This receptor's antigen is unknown.

HCMV-specific IgG was detected in serum with a commercial ELISA kit to determine HCMV serostatus. Peripheral blood mononuclear cells were isolated from blood by Ficoll density gradient centrifugation. Per the germline V gene, MNHNS is the CDR1 and SASEGT is the CDR2. The CDR3 spans 14 residues, from the cysteine through the phenylalanine. No DNA is recorded. General study outcomes and caveats: Those dominant clonotypes were again the most abundant among CD3+CD56-NKG2C+ cells in several donors, at 28.3-60.1%. In six donors, the dominant CD3+CD56+NKG2C+ clonotypes ranked among the top 10 CD8+ clonotypes, making up about 1.0-7.5% of CD8+ T cells. It remained unclear whether the expanded NKG2C-expressing T cell clones were specific for HCMV antigens.

This receptor chain uses TRBV6-1 and TRBJ2-4; TCRdb proposes TRBD1, but this gene call is untestable without DNA. The sequence was collected from a woman between 18 and 69 years old in good health. The sample consisted of blood T cells: a sorted CD56 or NKG2C T cell subset, CD4+ or CD8+ T cells, or bulk PBMC T cells (not recorded which). The CDR3 amino acid sequence is: CASAGSLAKNIQYF.